Listed below are T cell receptor beta chains from one sample, sequenced in a study of control samples from healthy donors and cancer patients. The table came from immunoSEQ multiplex PCR; TCRdb's copy has only in-frame clones and leaves some out. The table has about 130,000 clones, 80% to 95% seen once; the top ten hold 2% to 2.5%. The sequenced sample consisted of blood. These receptors all stem from a woman between 45 and 65 years old in good health. Each CDR3 is given with its conserved first and last residue. A D gene is named only where the DNA matches it firmly.

d_call v_call cdr3_aa
TRBD1 TRBV18 CASSPPYGTGADTQYF
NA TRBV5-1 CASSPEAGRDTDTQYF
TRBD1 TRBV19 CASRTKPGQPTFKNTEAFF
TRBD1 TRBV5-4 CASSLGQGAGYGYTF
TRBD1 TRBV15 CATSVPGQGDEQYF
TRBD1 TRBV19 CASSRQGGTEAFF
NA TRBV7-7 CASSPGGQETQYF
NA TRBV5-1 CASSSSGANYNEQFF
TRBD2 TRBV27 CASSGRPGTRGGLDTQYF
TRBD1 TRBV11-3 CASTTGGYEQYF
TRBD2 TRBV27 CASSLSFSGRAFEQFF
TRBD1 TRBV25-1 CASSETGDRGNTIYF
TRBD2 TRBV5-1 CASSLSGTTYEQYF
NA TRBV5-6 CASSRDRSEGNTIYF
NA TRBV5-6 CASSLGRQYNQPQHF
NA TRBV27 CASSKGEEQFF
TRBD2 TRBV4-2 CASSQQSGLAGHEQYF
TRBD1 TRBV5-5 CASRPVPGQGAHEQFF
NA TRBV7-8 CATARGALTDTQYF
NA TRBV6-6 CASSYTTDTQYF
TRBD2 TRBV6-5 CASSYSTSGYSYEQYF
TRBD1 TRBV20-1 CSAGRGLEQYF
NA TRBV19 CASSIPGLHYEQYF
NA TRBV12-3/TRBV12-4 CASSPGRGDTQYF
TRBD2 TRBV19 CASSIAGTTYSTDTQYF
TRBD1 TRBV5-1 CASSLEGQRNTIYF
TRBD1 TRBV11-2 CASRSDRAGGYTF
NA TRBV15 CATSTSTYEQYF
NA TRBV19 CASSTGSYNEQFF
TRBD1 TRBV7-2 CASTRDRGNTGELFF
NA TRBV19 CATLGGRRYGYTF
TRBD2 TRBV19 CASRFREGGYEQYF
TRBD1 TRBV11-2 CASSLSTGTGRSPLHF
TRBD1 TRBV7-9 CASSLPGGVTEAFF
TRBD1 TRBV12-3/TRBV12-4 CASSSDRGWAFF
NA TRBV30 CAWSVGASAFF
TRBD1 TRBV19 CASSMTGSSTEAFF
TRBD1 TRBV30 CAWSVYTGEAFF
NA TRBV5-1 CASSLAVPPTDTQYF
NA TRBV28 CASSLGGLTWAFF
NA TRBV6-5 CASSYSKLTGEQYF
NA TRBV5-5 CASSFAVNTEAFF
TRBD1 TRBV12-5 CASGLVLRGRNQPQHF
NA TRBV11-2 CASSLLSDYGYTF
NA TRBV4-1 CASSQERGETQYF
TRBD1 TRBV5-4 CASGQGNYGYTF
NA TRBV18 CASSPILQGSEAFF
TRBD2 TRBV18 CASSPTTSGGASNTQYF
TRBD1 TRBV2 CASRRVPGQGSNQPQHF
NA TRBV4-2 CASSQSSQGNQPQHF
NA TRBV15 CATSGDRWGPQHF